Reported below is one TCR beta chain. Its cognate antigen is unknown. The data belong to a study of T cell responses to AZD1222 COVID-19 vaccine. Study-wide results and caveats: Most donors were white British and more were female, and clonal diversity was possibly underestimated. In the spike-specific TCR repertoire, nearly half reportedly target unmutated variant regions. Spike-specific TCR breadth and depth were elevated following two AZD1222 doses. With dominance at 160-218 and 743-854, vaccine-associated CD4 TCRs spanned spike.

The repertoire was sequenced with immunoSEQ multiplex PCR; TCRdb's copy has only in-frame clones and lacks some. This sample has 95,000 or so clones; less than 90% occur once, and the top ten carry roughly 3.5%. The source was peripheral blood, collected on day 0 of AZD1222 vaccination. The clonotype originates from an adult in good health.

CDR3 nucleotides: TGCAGCGTTGAATTCTCCCAGGAGGGGGAGCATGGCTACACCTTC. Protein: CSVEFSQEGEHGYTF. This chain connects TRBV29-1 to TRBJ1-2; TRBD1 is a possible D gene (6 bases). V shed 2 bases and J shed 6 bases, with 19 bases lying between them. The germline gives CDR1 SQVTM, CDR2 ANQGSEA. CDR3 length equals 15 residues.